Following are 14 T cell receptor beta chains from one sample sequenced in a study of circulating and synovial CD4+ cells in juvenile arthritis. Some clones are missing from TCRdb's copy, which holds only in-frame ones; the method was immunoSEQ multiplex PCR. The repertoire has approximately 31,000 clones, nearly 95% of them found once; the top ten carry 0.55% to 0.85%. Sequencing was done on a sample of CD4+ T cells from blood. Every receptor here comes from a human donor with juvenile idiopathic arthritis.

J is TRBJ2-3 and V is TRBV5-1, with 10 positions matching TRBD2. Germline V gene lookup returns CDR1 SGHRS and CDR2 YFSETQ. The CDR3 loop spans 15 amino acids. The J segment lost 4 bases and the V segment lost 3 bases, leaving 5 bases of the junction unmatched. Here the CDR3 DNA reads TGCGCCAGCAGCTATAGCGGGGGGCTGCCAGATACGCAGTATTTT. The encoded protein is CASSYSGGLPDTQYF.

The CDR3 loop reads CASSLHQAQSSGNTIYF. DNA for the CDR3: TGTGCCAGCAGCTTACACCAGGCTCAATCATCAGGAAACACCATATATTTT. The rearrangement uses TRBV7-2 and TRBJ1-3; no reliable D call. V was pared by 2 bases and J by 4 bases, with 18 bases between. The CDR3 loop spans 17 amino acids. Germline CDR1 SGHTA, CDR2 FQGNSA.

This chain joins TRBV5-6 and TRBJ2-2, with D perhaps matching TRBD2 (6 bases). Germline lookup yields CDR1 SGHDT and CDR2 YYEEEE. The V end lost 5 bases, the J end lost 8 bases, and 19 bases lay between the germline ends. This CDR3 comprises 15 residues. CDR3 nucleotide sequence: TGTGCCAGCAGTCTTATCGGGCGGGGAAGAGGGGAGCTGTTTTTT. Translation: CASSLIGRGRGELFF.

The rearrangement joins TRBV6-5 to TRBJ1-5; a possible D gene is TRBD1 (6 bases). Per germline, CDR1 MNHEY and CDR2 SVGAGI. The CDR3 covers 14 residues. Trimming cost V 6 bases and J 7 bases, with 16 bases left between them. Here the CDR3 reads CASSSQGYYQPQHF. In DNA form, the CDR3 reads TGTGCCAGCAGCTCGCAGGGGTATTACCAGCCCCAGCATTTT.

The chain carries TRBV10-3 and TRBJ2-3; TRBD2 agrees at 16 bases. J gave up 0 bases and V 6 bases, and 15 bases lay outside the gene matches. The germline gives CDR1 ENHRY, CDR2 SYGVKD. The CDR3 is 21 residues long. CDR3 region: CAIRAPPGLAGGPLSTDTQYF. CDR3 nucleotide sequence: TGTGCCATCAGGGCCCCTCCGGGACTAGCGGGGGGGCCTCTGAGCACAGATACGCAGTATTTT.

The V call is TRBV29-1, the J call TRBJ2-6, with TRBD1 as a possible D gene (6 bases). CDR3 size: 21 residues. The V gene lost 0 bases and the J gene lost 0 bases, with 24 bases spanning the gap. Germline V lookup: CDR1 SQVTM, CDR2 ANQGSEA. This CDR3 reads CSVEDQADRYYSDSGANVLTF. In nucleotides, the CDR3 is TGCAGCGTTGAAGATCAGGCGGACAGATATTATTCAGACTCTGGGGCCAACGTCCTGACTTTC.

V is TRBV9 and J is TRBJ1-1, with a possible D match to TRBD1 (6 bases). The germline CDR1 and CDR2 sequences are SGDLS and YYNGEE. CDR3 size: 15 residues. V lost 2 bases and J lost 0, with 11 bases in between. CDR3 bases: TGTGCCAGCAGCGTTGGACAGAGGATGAACACTGAAGCTTTCTTT. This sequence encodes CASSVGQRMNTEAFF.

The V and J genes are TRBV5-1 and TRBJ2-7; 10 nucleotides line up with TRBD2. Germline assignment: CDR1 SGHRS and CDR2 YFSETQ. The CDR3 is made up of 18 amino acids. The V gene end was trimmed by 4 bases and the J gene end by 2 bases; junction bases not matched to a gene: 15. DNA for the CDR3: TGCGCCAGCAGCCCCCCTGGGGCTAGCGGGAGACCCACCTACGAGCAGTACTTC. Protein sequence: CASSPPGASGRPTYEQYF.

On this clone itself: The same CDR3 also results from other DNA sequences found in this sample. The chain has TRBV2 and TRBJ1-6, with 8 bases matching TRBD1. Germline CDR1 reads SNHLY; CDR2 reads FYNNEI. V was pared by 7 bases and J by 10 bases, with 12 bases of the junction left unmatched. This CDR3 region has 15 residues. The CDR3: CASTETGALGSPLHF. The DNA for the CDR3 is TGTGCCAGCACCGAGACAGGGGCCTTGGGATCACCCCTCCACTTT.

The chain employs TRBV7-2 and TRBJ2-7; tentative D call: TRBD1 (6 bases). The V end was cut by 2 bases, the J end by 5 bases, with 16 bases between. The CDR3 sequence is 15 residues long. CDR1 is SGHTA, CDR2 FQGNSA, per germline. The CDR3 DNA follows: TGTGCCAGCAGCTTACGCCCCACAGGGACCCACGAGCAGTACTTC. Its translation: CASSLRPTGTHEQYF. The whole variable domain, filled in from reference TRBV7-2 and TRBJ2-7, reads GAGVSQSPSNKVTEKGKDVELRCDPISGHTALYWYRQSLGQGLEFLIYFQGNSAPDKSGLPSDRFSAERTGGSVSTLTIQRTQQEDSAVYLCASSLRPTGTHEQYFGPGTRLTVT.

The CDR3 reads CASSQGQGYYEQYF. In DNA form, the CDR3 reads TGCGCCAGCAGCCAGGGGCAGGGCTACTACGAGCAGTACTTC. The chain joins TRBV4-3 to TRBJ2-5, with D perhaps TRBD1 (5 bases). The end of the DNA aligns better with TRBJ2-7, so the J call may be wrong. CDR3 length equals 14 residues. Per the germline V gene, CDR1 is LGHNA and CDR2 is YSLEER.

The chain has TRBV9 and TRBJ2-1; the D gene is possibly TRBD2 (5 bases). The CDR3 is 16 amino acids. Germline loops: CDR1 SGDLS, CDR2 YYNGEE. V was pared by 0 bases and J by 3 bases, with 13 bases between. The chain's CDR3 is CASSVASPEGYNEQFF. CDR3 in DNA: TGTGCCAGCAGCGTAGCTTCTCCTGAGGGCTACAATGAGCAGTTCTTC.

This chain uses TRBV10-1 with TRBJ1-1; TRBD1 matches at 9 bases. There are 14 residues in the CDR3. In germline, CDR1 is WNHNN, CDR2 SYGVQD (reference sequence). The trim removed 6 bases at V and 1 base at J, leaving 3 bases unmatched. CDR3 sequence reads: CASSLDRGNTEAFF. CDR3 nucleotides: TGCGCCAGCAGCCTGGACAGGGGGAACACTGAAGCTTTCTTT.

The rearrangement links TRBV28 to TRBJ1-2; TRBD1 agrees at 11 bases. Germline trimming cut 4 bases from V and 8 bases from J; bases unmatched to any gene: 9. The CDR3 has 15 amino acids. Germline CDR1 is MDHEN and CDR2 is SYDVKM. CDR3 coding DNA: TGTGCCAGCAGTTCACCGGGACAGGGGGATGGAGGCTACACCTTC. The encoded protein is CASSSPGQGDGGYTF.